These T cell receptor beta chains were read from a single sample in a study of cytomegalovirus exposure and HLA in healthy donors. The table came from immunoSEQ multiplex PCR; TCRdb's copy has only in-frame clones and leaves some out. The sample lists about 57,000 clones, 80% to 95% seen once, with less than 6% in the top ten. Sample: PBMCs. Receptors originate from a woman aged 18-29 years in good health and CMV-seronegative. The CDR3 runs from the conserved cysteine through the conserved F or W.

TRBV19 | 17 | CASSFQGSGGGNQPQHF
TRBV7-3 | 15 | CASSPTGGIDTEAFF
TRBV7-6 | 15 | CASRLAARTRNEQFF
TRBV7-3 | 15 | CASSGTGTNTGELFF
TRBV4-1 | 13 | CASSRLADTEAFF
TRBV29-1 | 10 | CSADNGGYTF
TRBV5-4 | 12 | CASWQGAHGYTF
TRBV18 | 15 | CASSRQGAMNTEAFF
TRBV10-3 | 14 | CAISQGARGNTIYF
TRBV9 | 15 | CASSVGGLDTGELFF
TRBV9 | 15 | CASSVEPGGWTEAFF
TRBV27 | 19 | CASSLRFYVGQGNQETQYF
TRBV2 | 16 | CASLGFEGQSHTEAFF
TRBV25-1 | 12 | CASSPGNTEAFF
TRBV7-8 | 16 | CASSLLSGRDSDTQYF
TRBV7-2 | 15 | CASSFLNSNTDTQYF
TRBV10-3 | 14 | CAISEQGSNQPQHF
TRBV9 | 17 | CASSAGPSGGSGNTIYF
TRBV25-1 | 16 | CASSEEPGGPYNEQFF
TRBV19 | 14 | CASTPDRVFTEAFF
TRBV19 | 13 | CASRSSGQETQYF
TRBV30 | 13 | CAWSVRNRGTQYF
TRBV6-5 | 14 | CASSHRQGAYEQYF
TRBV2 | 14 | CASRDYQVTDTQYF
TRBV14 | 13 | CASSASRGDGYTF
TRBV5-6 | 16 | CASSLWSYGANEKLFF
TRBV6-5 | 15 | CASSRAGTDNQPQHF
TRBV7-2 | 15 | CASSLGAGTGEKLFF
TRBV5-5 | 16 | CASSFTGTSGTNEQFF
TRBV6-1 | 15 | CASSPDMGGPYEQFF
TRBV18 | 15 | CASSPPGLPQETQYF
TRBV29-1 | 13 | CSVGDSSNQPQHF
TRBV6-6 | 12 | CASRGLERIAFF
TRBV29-1 | 15 | CSVEVLGQNLETQYF
TRBV28 | 15 | CASKRGDFNTDTQYF
TRBV4-1 | 16 | CASSQGSGTPGNTIYF
TRBV29-1 | 11 | CSVVEPETQYF
TRBV10-3 | 16 | CAISESGTGNNQPQHF
TRBV5-5 | 13 | CASSGGAGNEQFF
TRBV6-4 | 14 | CASRLNRGGNEQFF
TRBV5-4 | 14 | CASSLVGGPGELFF
TRBV7-3 | 17 | CASSRTPSGVSGEEQFF
TRBV5-5 | 15 | CASSLQGTSNQPQHF
TRBV30 | 13 | CAWRQGGNTEAFF